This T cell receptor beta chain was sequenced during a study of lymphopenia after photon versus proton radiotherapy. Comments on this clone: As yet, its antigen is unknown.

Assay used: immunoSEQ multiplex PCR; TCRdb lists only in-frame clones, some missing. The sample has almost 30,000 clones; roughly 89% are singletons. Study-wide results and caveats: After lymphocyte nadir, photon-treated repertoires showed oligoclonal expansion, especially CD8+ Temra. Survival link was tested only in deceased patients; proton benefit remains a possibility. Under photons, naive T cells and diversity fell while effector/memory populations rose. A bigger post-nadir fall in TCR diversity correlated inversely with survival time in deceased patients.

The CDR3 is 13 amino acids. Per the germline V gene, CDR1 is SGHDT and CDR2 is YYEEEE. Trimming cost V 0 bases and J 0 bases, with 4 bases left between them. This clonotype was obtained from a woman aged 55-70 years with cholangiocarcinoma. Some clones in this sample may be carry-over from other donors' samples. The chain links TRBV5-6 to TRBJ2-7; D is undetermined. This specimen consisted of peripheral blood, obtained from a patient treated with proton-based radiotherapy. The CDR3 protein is CASSLDASYEQYF. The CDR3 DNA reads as TGTGCCAGCAGCTTGGACGCCTCCTACGAGCAGTACTTC.